The entry below describes one T cell receptor (beta chain). These data are taken from a study of T cells in Graves' hyperthyroidism and ophthalmopathy. Study overall: The initial diagnosis was the point when peripheral blood was collected, ahead of any treatment.

Researchers amplified the TCR beta CDR3 regions from RNA transcripts. HTBI primers were employed in a first-round RT-PCR of the TCR CDR3. TCRdb independently ran MiXCR on the multiplex PCR reads; one entry per CDR3 protein. The table lists 730,000 or so distinct CDR3 sequences, roughly a sixth of them singletons. Sequenced input: blood. The clonotype comes from a woman in her fifties or sixties with Graves' hyperthyroidism that later progressed to Graves' ophthalmopathy.

For the CDR3, the DNA is TGCGCCAGCAGCGTCCGGGACAGGGAAACAGATACGCAGTATTTT. It specifies CASSVRDRETDTQYF. The V call is TRBV4-1, the J call TRBJ2-3; TRBD1 agrees at 9 bases. The CDR3 length is 15 residues. Looked up from germline, CDR1 is MGHRA and CDR2 is YSYEKL. After removal of 5 bases from V and 3 bases from J, the junction contained 6 bases not matched to a gene.